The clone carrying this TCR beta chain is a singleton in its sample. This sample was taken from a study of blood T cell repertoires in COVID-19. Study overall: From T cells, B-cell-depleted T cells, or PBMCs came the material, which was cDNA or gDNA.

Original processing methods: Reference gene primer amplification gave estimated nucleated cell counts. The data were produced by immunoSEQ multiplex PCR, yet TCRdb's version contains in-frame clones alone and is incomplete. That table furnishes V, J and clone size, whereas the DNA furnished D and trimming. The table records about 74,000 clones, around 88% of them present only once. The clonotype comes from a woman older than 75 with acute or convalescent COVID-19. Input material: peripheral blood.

The CDR3 sequence: CASSPRLGRVYEQYF. For the CDR3, the DNA is TGTGCCAGTAGTCCCCGTTTGGGCAGGGTCTACGAGCAGTACTTC. The rearrangement uses TRBV19 and TRBJ2-7; the D gene is possibly TRBD1 (5 bases). This CDR3 contains 15 residues. Germline V lookup: CDR1 LNHDA, CDR2 SQIVND (reference sequence). With 5 bases removed from V and 3 bases from J, the gap between germline ends came to 17 bases.